Below are 9 T cell receptor beta chains sequenced from a single sample in a study of Ad26.COV2.S vaccination and SARS-CoV-2 variants. Treatment defined: 15 to 20 received Ad26.COV2.S at low or high dose, single or two shots; 5 received placebo; per-sample allocation not given. Day 63 following the first vaccine or placebo injection was when the samples were taken. The assay was immunoSEQ multiplex PCR, and TCRdb's table has in-frame clones only and misses some. The data hold about 410,000 clones, with approximately 91% observed a single time. This specimen consisted of peripheral blood, obtained in a trial of Ad26.COV2.S vaccine versus placebo. These receptors all stem from a person between 18 and 60 years old who received the Ad26.COV2.S COVID-19 vaccine or a placebo.

The chain combines TRBV6-5 with TRBJ2-7; D call uncertain. V shed 8 bases and J shed 2 bases, with 10 bases lying between them. The CDR3 is made up of 12 amino acids. Germline V gives CDR1 MNHEY, CDR2 SVGAGI. The CDR3 region is CASEGGTYEQYF. The CDR3 DNA reads as TGTGCCAGCGAAGGCGGTACCTACGAGCAGTACTTC.

The chain has TRBV5-5 and TRBJ2-7; a possible D gene is TRBD1 (6 bases). The CDR3 length is 13 residues. The V end lost 0 bases, the J end lost 9 bases, and 13 bases lay between the germline ends. The germline CDR1 and CDR2 sequences are SGHKS and YYEKEE (reference sequence). The CDR3 DNA follows: TGTGCCAGCAGCTTGGAACAGGGTGGCGGGCAGTACTTC. Protein product: CASSLEQGGGQYF.

V is TRBV6-5 and J is TRBJ1-2, with 8 bases lining up with TRBD1. CDR3 length: 15 residues. Germline V gene lookup returns CDR1 MNHEY and CDR2 SVGAGI. V was clipped by 4 bases and J by 3 bases; unmatched bases: 7. The CDR3 loop reads CASSLTGARDYGYTF. The CDR3 DNA reads as TGTGCCAGCAGTTTGACAGGGGCGAGGGACTATGGCTACACCTTC.

V gene TRBV6-5 combines with J gene TRBJ1-2; a weak D match, TRBD1 (5 bases). Trimming cost V 5 bases and J 5 bases, with 9 bases left between them. CDR3 length: 12 amino acids. Germline CDR1 and CDR2: MNHEY and SVGAGI. For the CDR3, the DNA is TGTGCCAGCAGTCCGCAGGGATATGGCTACACCTTC. Translated, it gives CASSPQGYGYTF.

Only a few counts were recorded for this clone. The J gene is TRBJ1-5, the V gene TRBV5-4; possibly TRBD1 for D (5 bases). Germline V gene sequence: CDR1 SGHNT, CDR2 YYREEE (reference sequence). The length of the CDR3 is 13 residues. V was trimmed by 2 bases and J by 4 bases, leaving 7 bases between them. The CDR3 spells CASSFGANQPQHF. The CDR3 nucleotides are TGTGCCAGCAGCTTTGGGGCTAATCAGCCCCAGCATTTT.

This clone appeared a few times. This chain uses TRBV7-7 with TRBJ2-7, with D tentatively TRBD1 (6 bases). Trimming shortened V by 3 bases and J by 2 bases, and 14 bases separated the two germline ends. CDR3 length: 15 amino acids. In germline, CDR1 is SSHAT, CDR2 FNYEAQ (reference sequence). The CDR3 coding sequence is TGTGCCAGCAGCTTGGGTGAAGGGGGTACCTACGAGCAGTACTTC. The encoded protein is CASSLGEGGTYEQYF.

The V and J genes are TRBV25-1 and TRBJ1-4; possibly TRBD1 for D (6 bases). This CDR3 contains 12 residues. The V gene lost 9 bases and the J gene lost 8 bases, with 13 bases spanning the gap. Per the germline V gene, CDR1 is MGHDK and CDR2 is SYGVNS. As DNA, the CDR3 is TGTGCCAGTATGGGGGCTCCCGAAAAACTGTTTTTT. This gives the protein CASMGAPEKLFF.

V and J are TRBV7-7 and TRBJ2-5; perhaps TRBD2 as D (6 bases). The germline V and J ends were trimmed by 4 bases and 1 base, with 13 bases remaining between them. The CDR3 has 15 amino acids. Germline V CDR1 and CDR2: SSHAT, FNYEAQ (reference sequence). The CDR3 reads CASSSGGRIQETQYF. In DNA, the CDR3 is TGTGCCAGCAGCTCTGGGGGGAGGATCCAAGAGACCCAGTACTTC.

This clone showed up just once. The gene calls are TRBV5-6 and TRBJ1-2; D gene ambiguous. Trimming took off 0 bases at V and 5 bases at J, with 8 bases between the two ends. The CDR3 totals 13 residues. Germline assignment: CDR1 SGHDT and CDR2 YYEEEE. CDR3: CASSLVAHYGYTF. As DNA, the CDR3 is TGTGCCAGCAGCTTGGTAGCACATTATGGCTACACCTTC.